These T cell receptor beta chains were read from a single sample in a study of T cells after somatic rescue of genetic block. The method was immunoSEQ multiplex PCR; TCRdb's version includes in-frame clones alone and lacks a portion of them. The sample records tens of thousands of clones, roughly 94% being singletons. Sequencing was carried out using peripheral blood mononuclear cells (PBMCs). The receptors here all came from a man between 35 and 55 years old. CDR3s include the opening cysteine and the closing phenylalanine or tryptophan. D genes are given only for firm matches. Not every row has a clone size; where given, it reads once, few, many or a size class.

TGTGCCAGTAGCTTAGCTAGCGGGGGGGACAATGAGCAGTTCTTC	CASSLASGGDNEQFF	.	TRBJ2-1	TRBV19	TRBD2
TGTGCCAGCAGTTACTCGGGACAAGCTAACTATGGCTACACCTTC	CASSYSGQANYGYTF	.	TRBJ1-2	TRBV6-6	.
TGTGCCTGGACCCGGGACTCCTACAATGAGCAGTTCTTC	CAWTRDSYNEQFF	.	TRBJ2-1	TRBV30	.
TGTGCCACCAGCGCCCGACTAGCGGGAGCTATAGATACGCAGTATTTT	CATSARLAGAIDTQYF	.	TRBJ2-3	TRBV15	TRBD2
TGCAGCGTTGACACAGGGAGCTCCTACGAGCAGTACTTC	CSVDTGSSYEQYF	.	TRBJ2-7	TRBV29-1	.
TGTGCCAGCAGATTCGACAGGGCTAGCAATCAGCCCCAGCATTTT	CASRFDRASNQPQHF	.	TRBJ1-5	TRBV6-1	TRBD1
TGTGCCAGCAGTTTAACAGGCGGGGGCCCCTACGAGCAGTACTTC	CASSLTGGGPYEQYF	.	TRBJ2-7	TRBV27	.
TGTGCCAGCAGCTTGACATCCTTCGCGGGGAATAATTCACCCCTCCACTTT	CASSLTSFAGNNSPLHF	.	TRBJ1-6	TRBV7-3	.
TGTGCCAGTAGTGCCGCGACAGGGGGTTCTGAGCAGTTCTTC	CASSAATGGSEQFF	.	TRBJ2-1	TRBV19	TRBD1
TGTGCTAGTGGTTTGGGCGAATCTGGCTACACCTTC	CASGLGESGYTF	few	TRBJ1-2	TRBV12-5	.
TGTGCCAGCAGCTTGGAGGGGGCGTCGAACACTGAAGCTTTCTTT	CASSLEGASNTEAFF	.	TRBJ1-1	TRBV5-6	TRBD1
TGCAGCGTTGAAGAGGGACTAGCGGGAGGGGTACGGGGGGATACGCAGTATTTT	CSVEEGLAGGVRGDTQYF	.	TRBJ2-3	TRBV29-1	TRBD2
TGCGCCAGCAGCCAAGGGGGACTAGCCCCTGGGAATGAGCAGTTCTTC	CASSQGGLAPGNEQFF	.	TRBJ2-1	TRBV4-3	TRBD2
TGCGCCAGCAGCCCCGGGACAGCGAACACTGAAGCTTTCTTT	CASSPGTANTEAFF	.	TRBJ1-1	TRBV5-1	TRBD1
TGTGCCAGCAGCGAAGGACAGTCCTTCATCTACGAGCAGTACTTC	CASSEGQSFIYEQYF	few	TRBJ2-7	TRBV6-1	.
TGCGCCAGCAGCCAAGTGAAACTATTAGCGGGATCTTCGAGGACAGATACGCAGTATTTT	CASSQVKLLAGSSRTDTQYF	.	TRBJ2-3	TRBV4-1	TRBD2
TGTGCCACCTCCCGGGGGCCCCTCGGAGACGAGCAGTACTTC	CATSRGPLGDEQYF	.	TRBJ2-7	TRBV9	.
TGTGCCAGTATGACAGGTCTCGAGGATAATGAAAAACTGTTTTTT	CASMTGLEDNEKLFF	.	TRBJ1-4	TRBV19	.
TGTGCCAGCAGTTATGGACCCTACTACAATGAGCAGTTCTTC	CASSYGPYYNEQFF	.	TRBJ2-1	TRBV28	.
TGTGCCAGCAGCTTACTAGCGGGAGGCCACGAGCAGTACTTC	CASSLLAGGHEQYF	.	TRBJ2-7	TRBV11-2	TRBD2
TGTGCCAGCTCACCGGGACTAGGAGAGACCCAGTACTTC	CASSPGLGETQYF	.	TRBJ2-5	TRBV18	TRBD2
TGTGCCAGCAGGACACCTGGGGCTGGTTATGGCTACACCTTC	CASRTPGAGYGYTF	.	TRBJ1-2	TRBV11-2	.
TGCGCCAGCAATGCGGACAGGGGGGTCACTGAAGCTTTCTTT	CASNADRGVTEAFF	.	TRBJ1-1	TRBV10-1	TRBD1
TGCGCCAGCAGTGACATGGGGATTCAGTACTTC	CASSDMGIQYF	.	TRBJ2-4	TRBV10-2	.
TGTGCCAGCAGCCCTCTTCTGGGGGCGCGGTATGGCTACACCTTC	CASSPLLGARYGYTF	.	TRBJ1-2	TRBV14	.
TGTGCCAGCAGTTTTGGCAGACGCGTGAGTGACACCTTC	CASSFGRRVSDTF	.	TRBJ1-2	TRBV28	.
TGTGCCAGCAGTTTAGGGGGTTCCACCGGGGAGCTGTTTTTT	CASSLGGSTGELFF	.	TRBJ2-2	TRBV27	.
TGCGCCAGCAGCCAATACAATGAGCAGTTCTTC	CASSQYNEQFF	.	TRBJ2-1	TRBV4-1	.
TGCGCCAGCAGCTTGGAGTCGCCTCCCCAGTTCTTC	CASSLESPPQFF	.	TRBJ2-1	TRBV5-1	.
TGTGCCAGCAGCCAAGGGACCTACGGAGAGCAGTACTTC	CASSQGTYGEQYF	.	TRBJ2-7	TRBV14	.
TGTGCTAGTGGTTCTCAGGGGAAGATGTACAATGAGCAGTTCTTC	CASGSQGKMYNEQFF	.	TRBJ2-1	TRBV12-5	.
TGTGCCAGCAGCTTGGCCCTCCCCGGGACAGATAATTCACCCCTCCACTTT	CASSLALPGTDNSPLHF	.	TRBJ1-6	TRBV5-4	TRBD1